This T cell receptor beta chain originates from a study of blood T cell repertoires in COVID-19. The repertoire was sequenced with immunoSEQ multiplex PCR; TCRdb's copy has only in-frame clones and lacks some. The repertoire consists of fewer than 350,000 clones, with more than 75% occurring once and the leading ten covering about 2.1%. The CDR3 spans 13 residues. Trimming removed 7 bases at V and 0 bases at J, with 8 bases between. Germline V lookup: CDR1 SNHLY, CDR2 FYNNEI. The rearrangement uses TRBV2 and TRBJ2-3; D is unclear. The sequence was obtained from a woman in her forties with acute COVID-19. The sequencing input was PBMCs or T cells enriched from blood (not recorded which). The CDR3 nucleotides are TGTGCCAGCATGCGGAGCAGCACAGATACGCAGTATTTT. Protein sequence: CASMRSSTDTQYF.